Reported below is one T cell receptor (beta chain). These data belong to a study of PD-1 blockade in classical Hodgkin lymphoma. Clones were read by immunoSEQ multiplex PCR, and TCRdb kept only the in-frame ones, dropping some. The table includes some 86,000 clones, approximately 90% detected once. There are 16 residues in the CDR3. The germline CDR1 and CDR2 sequences are SGDLS and YYNGEE. The V gene end was trimmed by 4 bases and the J gene end by 2 bases; junction bases not matched to a gene: 10. Time point reported: cycle 4 day 1 (C4D1), after less than seven weeks of nivolumab. Every patient was affected by relapse after autologous stem cell transplantation, while exposure to brentuximab vedotin was not uniform.

The rearrangement uses TRBV9 and TRBJ2-5, with TRBD2 identical over 8 bases. The source is a human donor with classical Hodgkin lymphoma. The specimen comprised peripheral blood mononuclear cells (PBMCs), sampled before the fourth cycle of nivolumab. The CDR3 sequence is CASSTPGGGPQETQYF. CDR3 nucleotide sequence: TGTGCCAGCAGCACACCCGGCGGGGGGCCTCAAGAGACCCAGTACTTC.